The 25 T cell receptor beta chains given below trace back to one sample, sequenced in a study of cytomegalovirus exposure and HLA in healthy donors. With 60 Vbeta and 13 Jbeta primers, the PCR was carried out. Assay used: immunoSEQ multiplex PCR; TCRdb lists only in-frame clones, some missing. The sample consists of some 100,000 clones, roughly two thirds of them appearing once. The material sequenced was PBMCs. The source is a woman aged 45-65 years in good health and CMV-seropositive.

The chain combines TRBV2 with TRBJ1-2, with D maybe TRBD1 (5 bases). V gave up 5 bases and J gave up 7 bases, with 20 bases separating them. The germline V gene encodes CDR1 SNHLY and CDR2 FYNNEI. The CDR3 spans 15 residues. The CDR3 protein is CASSTTRQGISGYTF. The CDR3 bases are TGTGCCAGCAGTACTACCCGGCAGGGAATCTCTGGCTACACCTTC.

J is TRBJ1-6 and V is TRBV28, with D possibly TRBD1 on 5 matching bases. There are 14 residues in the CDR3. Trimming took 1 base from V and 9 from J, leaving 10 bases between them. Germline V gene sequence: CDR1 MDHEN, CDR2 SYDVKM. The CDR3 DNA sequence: TGTGCCAGCAGTTTATTGGGGGGTAGTTCACCCCTCCACTTT. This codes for CASSLLGGSSPLHF.

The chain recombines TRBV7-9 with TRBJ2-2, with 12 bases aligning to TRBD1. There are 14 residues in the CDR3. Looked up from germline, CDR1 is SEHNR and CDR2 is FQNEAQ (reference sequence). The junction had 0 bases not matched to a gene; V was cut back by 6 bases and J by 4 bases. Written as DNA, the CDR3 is TGTGCCAGCAGGGGACAGGGGGCCACCGGGGAGCTGTTTTTT. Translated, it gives CASRGQGATGELFF.

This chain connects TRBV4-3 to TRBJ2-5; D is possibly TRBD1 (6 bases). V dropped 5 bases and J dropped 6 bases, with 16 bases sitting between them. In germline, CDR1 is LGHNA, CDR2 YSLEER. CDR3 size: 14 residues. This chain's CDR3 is CASSNPGQQKTQYF. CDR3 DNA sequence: TGCGCCAGCAGCAACCCAGGACAGCAAAAGACCCAGTACTTC.

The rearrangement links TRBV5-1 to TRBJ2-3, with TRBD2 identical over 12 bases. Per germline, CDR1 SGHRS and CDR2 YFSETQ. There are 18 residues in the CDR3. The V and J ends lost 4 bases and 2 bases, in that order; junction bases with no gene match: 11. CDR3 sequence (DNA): TGCGCCAGCAGCCGGGGTTTCGGACTAGCGGGACCCACAGATACGCAGTATTTT. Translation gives CASSRGFGLAGPTDTQYF.

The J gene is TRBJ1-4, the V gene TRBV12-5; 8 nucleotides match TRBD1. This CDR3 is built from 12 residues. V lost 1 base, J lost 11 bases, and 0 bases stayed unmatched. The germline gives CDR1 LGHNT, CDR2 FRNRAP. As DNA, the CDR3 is TGTGCTAGTGGTTTGGACAGGGGGAAACTGTTTTTT. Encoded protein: CASGLDRGKLFF.

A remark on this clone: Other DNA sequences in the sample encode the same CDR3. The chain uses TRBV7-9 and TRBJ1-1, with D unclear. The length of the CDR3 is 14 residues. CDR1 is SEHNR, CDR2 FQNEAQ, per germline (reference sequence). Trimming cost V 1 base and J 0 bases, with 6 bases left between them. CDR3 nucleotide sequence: TGTGCCAGCAGCTTAGGGCAGATGAACACTGAAGCTTTCTTT. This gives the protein CASSLGQMNTEAFF.

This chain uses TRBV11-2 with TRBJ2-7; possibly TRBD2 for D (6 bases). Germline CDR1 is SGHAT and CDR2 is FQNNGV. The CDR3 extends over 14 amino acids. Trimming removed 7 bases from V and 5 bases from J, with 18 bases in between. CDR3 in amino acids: CASTLRDSRHEQYF. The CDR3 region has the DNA TGTGCCAGCACCCTCCGGGACTCCCGCCACGAGCAGTACTTC.

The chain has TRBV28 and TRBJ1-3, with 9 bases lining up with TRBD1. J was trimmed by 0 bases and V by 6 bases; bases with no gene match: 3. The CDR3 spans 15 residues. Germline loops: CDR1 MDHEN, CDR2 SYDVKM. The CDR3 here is CASRGQGISGNTIYF. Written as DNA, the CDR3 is TGTGCCAGCAGGGGACAGGGAATCTCTGGAAACACCATATATTTT.

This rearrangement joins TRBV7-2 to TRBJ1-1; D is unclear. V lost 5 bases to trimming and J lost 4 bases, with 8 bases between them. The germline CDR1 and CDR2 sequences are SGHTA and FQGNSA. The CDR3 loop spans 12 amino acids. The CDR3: CASSLLGTEAFF. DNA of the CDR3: TGTGCCAGCAGCCTCCTCGGCACTGAAGCTTTCTTT.

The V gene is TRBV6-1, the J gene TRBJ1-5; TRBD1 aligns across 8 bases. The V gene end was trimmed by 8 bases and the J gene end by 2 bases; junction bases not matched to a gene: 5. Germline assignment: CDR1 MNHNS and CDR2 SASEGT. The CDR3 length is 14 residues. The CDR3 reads CASYRGSGNQPQHF. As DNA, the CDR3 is TGTGCCAGCTACAGGGGGTCAGGCAATCAGCCCCAGCATTTT.

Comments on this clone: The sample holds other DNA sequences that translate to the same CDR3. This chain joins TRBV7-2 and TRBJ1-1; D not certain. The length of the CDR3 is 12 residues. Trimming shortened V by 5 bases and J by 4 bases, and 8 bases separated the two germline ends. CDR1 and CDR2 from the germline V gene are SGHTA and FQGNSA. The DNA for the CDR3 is TGTGCCAGCAGCCCCAGAAGCACTGAAGCTTTCTTT. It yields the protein CASSPRSTEAFF.

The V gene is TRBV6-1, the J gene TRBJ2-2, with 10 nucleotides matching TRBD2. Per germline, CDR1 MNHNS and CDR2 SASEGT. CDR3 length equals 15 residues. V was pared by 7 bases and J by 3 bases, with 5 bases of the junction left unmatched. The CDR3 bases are TGTGCCAGCAATCCGCTAGCGGGAGACACCGGGGAGCTGTTTTTT. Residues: CASNPLAGDTGELFF.

Here the CDR3 reads CATSRGGVVYQPQHF. DNA for the CDR3: TGTGCCACCAGCAGAGGGGGGGTAGTCTATCAGCCCCAGCATTTT. This sequence joins TRBV15 and TRBJ1-5; D might be TRBD1 (5 bases). V dropped 1 base and J dropped 5 bases, with 12 bases sitting between them. The CDR3 covers 15 residues. The germline V gene has CDR1 LNHNV and CDR2 YYDKDF (reference sequence).

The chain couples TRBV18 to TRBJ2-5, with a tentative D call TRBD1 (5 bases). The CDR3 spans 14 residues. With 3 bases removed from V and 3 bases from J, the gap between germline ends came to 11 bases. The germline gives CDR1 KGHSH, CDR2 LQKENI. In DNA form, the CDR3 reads TGTGCCAGCTCACCTGTAGGGGTGGAAGAGACCCAGTACTTC. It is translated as CASSPVGVEETQYF.

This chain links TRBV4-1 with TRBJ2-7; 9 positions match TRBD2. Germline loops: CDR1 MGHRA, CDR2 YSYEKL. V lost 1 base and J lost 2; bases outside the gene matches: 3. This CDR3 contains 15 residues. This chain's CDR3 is CASSQGRTSAYEQYF. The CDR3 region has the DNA TGCGCCAGCAGCCAAGGTAGGACTAGCGCCTACGAGCAGTACTTC.

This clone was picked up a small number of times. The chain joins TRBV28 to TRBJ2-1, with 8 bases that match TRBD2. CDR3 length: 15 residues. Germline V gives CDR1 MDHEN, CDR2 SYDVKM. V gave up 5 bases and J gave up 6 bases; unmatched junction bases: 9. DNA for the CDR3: TGTGCCAGCAGTCCCCTCGGGGGGGGGCTCAATGAGCAGTTCTTC. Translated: CASSPLGGGLNEQFF.

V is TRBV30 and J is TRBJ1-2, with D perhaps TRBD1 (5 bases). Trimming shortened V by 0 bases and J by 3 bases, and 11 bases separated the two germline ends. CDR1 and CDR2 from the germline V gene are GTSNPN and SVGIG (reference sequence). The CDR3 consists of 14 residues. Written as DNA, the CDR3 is TGTGCCTGGAGTGTGGGGGGAACAGACTATGGCTACACCTTC. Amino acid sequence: CAWSVGGTDYGYTF.

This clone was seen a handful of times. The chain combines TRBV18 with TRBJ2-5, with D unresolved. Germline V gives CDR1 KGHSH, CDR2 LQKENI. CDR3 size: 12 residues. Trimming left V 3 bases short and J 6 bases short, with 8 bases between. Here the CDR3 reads CASSPEQQTQYF. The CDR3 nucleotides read TGTGCCAGCTCACCTGAACAGCAGACCCAGTACTTC.

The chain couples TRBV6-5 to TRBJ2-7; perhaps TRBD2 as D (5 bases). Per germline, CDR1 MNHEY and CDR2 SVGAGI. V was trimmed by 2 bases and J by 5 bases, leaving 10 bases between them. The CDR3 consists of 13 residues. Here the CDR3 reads CASSYGWENEQYF. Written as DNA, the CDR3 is TGTGCCAGCAGTTACGGTTGGGAGAACGAGCAGTACTTC.

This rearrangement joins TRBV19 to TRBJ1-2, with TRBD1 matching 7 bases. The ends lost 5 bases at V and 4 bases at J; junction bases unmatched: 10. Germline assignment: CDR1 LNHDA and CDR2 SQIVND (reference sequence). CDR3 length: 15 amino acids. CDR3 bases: TGTGCCAGTAGTGCTTCCGGGACAGCGTTCTATGGCTACACCTTC. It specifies CASSASGTAFYGYTF.

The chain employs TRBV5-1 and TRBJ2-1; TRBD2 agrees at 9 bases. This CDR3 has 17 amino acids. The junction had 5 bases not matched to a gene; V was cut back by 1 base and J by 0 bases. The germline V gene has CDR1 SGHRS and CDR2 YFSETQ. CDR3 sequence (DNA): TGCGCCAGCAGCTTGAGCGGGAGGCTCGACTCCTACAATGAGCAGTTCTTC. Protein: CASSLSGRLDSYNEQFF. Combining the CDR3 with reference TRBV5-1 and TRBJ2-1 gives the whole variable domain KAGVTQTPRYLIKTRGQQVTLSCSPISGHRSVSWYQQTPGQGLQFLFEYFSETQRNKGNFPGRFSGRQFSNSRSEMNVSTLELGDSALYLCASSLSGRLDSYNEQFFGPGTRLTVL.

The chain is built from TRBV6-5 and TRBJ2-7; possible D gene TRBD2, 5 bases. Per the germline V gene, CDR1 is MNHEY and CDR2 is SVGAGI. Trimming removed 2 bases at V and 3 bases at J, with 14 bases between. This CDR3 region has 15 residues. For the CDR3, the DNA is TGTGCCAGCAGTTACGCGGCCGGGAAAGGCTACGAGCAGTACTTC. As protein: CASSYAAGKGYEQYF.

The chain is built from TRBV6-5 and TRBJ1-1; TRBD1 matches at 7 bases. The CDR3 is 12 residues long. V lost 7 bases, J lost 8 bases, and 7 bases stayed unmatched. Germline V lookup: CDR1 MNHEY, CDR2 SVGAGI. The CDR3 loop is CASNARQGEAFF. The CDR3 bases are TGTGCCAGCAACGCGCGACAGGGCGAAGCTTTCTTT.

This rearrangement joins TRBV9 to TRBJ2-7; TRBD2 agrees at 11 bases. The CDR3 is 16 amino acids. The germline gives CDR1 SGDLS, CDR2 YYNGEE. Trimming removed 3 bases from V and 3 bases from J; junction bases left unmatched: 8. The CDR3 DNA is TGTGCCAGCAGCGGGGTGACTAGCGGGGACCACTACGAGCAGTACTTC. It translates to CASSGVTSGDHYEQYF. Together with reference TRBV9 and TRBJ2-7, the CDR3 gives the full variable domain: DSGVTQTPKHLITATGQRVTLRCSPRSGDLSVYWYQQSLDQGLQFLIQYYNGEERAKGNILERFSAQQFPDLHSELNLSSLELGDSALYFCASSGVTSGDHYEQYFGPGTRLTVT.